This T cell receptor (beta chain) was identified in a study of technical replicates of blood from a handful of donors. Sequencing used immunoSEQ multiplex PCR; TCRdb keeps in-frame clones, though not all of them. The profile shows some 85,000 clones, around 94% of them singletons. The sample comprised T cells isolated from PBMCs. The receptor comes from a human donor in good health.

The CDR3 reads CASSSLAGASYNEQFF. The CDR3 DNA follows: TGTGCCAGCAGTTCACTAGCGGGGGCCTCCTACAATGAGCAGTTCTTC. The chain is built from TRBV7-2 and TRBJ2-1, with 11 bases fitting TRBD2. Unmatched junction bases numbered 4, after V lost 6 bases and J lost 0 bases. CDR3 length: 16 residues. Germline V lookup: CDR1 SGHTA, CDR2 FQGNSA.